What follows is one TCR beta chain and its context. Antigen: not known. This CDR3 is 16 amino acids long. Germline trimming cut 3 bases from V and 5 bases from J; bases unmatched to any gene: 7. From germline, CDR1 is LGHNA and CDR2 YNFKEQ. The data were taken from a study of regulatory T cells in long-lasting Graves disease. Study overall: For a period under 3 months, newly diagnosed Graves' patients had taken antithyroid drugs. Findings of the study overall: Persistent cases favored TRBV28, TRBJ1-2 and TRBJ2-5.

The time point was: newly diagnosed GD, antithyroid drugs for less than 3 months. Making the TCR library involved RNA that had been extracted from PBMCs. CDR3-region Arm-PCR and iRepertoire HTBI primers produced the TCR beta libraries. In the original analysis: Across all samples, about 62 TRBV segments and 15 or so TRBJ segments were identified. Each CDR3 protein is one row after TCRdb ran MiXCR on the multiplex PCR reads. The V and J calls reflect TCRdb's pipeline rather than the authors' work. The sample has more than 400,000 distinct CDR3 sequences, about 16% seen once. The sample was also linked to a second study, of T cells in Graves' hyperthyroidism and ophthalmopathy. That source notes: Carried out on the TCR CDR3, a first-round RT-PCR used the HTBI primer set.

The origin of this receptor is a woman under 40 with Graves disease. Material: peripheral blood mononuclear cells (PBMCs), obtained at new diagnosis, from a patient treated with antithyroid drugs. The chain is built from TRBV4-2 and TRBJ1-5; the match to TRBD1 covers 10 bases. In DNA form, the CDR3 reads TGTGCCAGCAGCCAGGACGGGACAGGGGAGCATCAGCCCCAGCATTTT. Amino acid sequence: CASSQDGTGEHQPQHF.